The 23 T cell receptor beta chains given below trace back to one sample, sequenced in a study of shared clonotypes between healthy human individuals. Sequencing used immunoSEQ multiplex PCR; TCRdb keeps in-frame clones, though not all of them. Of 450,000 to 500,000 clones in the sample, 70% to 85% are singletons; the top ten hold more than 10%. Sequencing was done on a sample of PBMCs. The source is a woman aged 40-49 years in good health. Some clones in this sample may be carry-over from other donors' samples.

This clone has a single count. Other DNA sequences in this sample translate to the same CDR3. The chain has TRBV28 and TRBJ1-1; the D is unclear. This CDR3 region has 12 residues. Per the germline V gene, CDR1 is MDHEN and CDR2 is SYDVKM. Trimming pared 2 bases from V and 2 bases from J, leaving 3 bases between. The CDR3 here is CASSLQNTEAFF. DNA of the CDR3: TGTGCCAGCAGTTTACAAAACACTGAAGCTTTCTTT. The full variable domain, rest sourced from reference TRBV28 and TRBJ1-1, is DVKVTQSSRYLVKRTGEKVFLECVQDMDHENMFWYRQDPGLGLRLIYFSYDVKMKEKGDIPEGYSVSREKKERFSLILESASTNQTSMYLCASSLQNTEAFFGQGTRLTVV.

The chain has TRBV19 and TRBJ1-4; 12 bases are a match to TRBD1. The CDR3 extends over 16 amino acids. After removal of 7 bases from V and 3 bases from J, the junction contained 6 bases not matched to a gene. Germline V gene sequence: CDR1 LNHDA, CDR2 SQIVND (reference sequence). CDR3 residues: CASKGQGAAPNEKLFF. CDR3 sequence (DNA): TGTGCCAGTAAGGGACAGGGGGCTGCGCCTAATGAAAAACTGTTTTTT.

The chain carries TRBV18 and TRBJ2-3, with D possibly TRBD2 on 6 matching bases. The CDR3 totals 15 residues. The germline gives CDR1 KGHSH, CDR2 LQKENI. V lost 5 bases and J 2 bases, leaving 14 bases between the germline ends. The CDR3 here is CASSSRGDHTDTQYF. The CDR3 nucleotides read TGTGCCAGCTCATCGCGGGGAGACCACACAGATACGCAGTATTTT.

The chain uses TRBV5-1 and TRBJ2-1; perhaps TRBD2 as D (6 bases). Germline V gene data show CDR1 as SGHRS and CDR2 as YFSETQ. V dropped 0 bases and J dropped 6 bases, with 10 bases sitting between them. This CDR3 contains 14 residues. DNA of the CDR3: TGCGCCAGCAGCTTGGGACTAGAGGGCAATGAGCAGTTCTTC. Translated: CASSLGLEGNEQFF.

V and J are TRBV10-1 and TRBJ2-2, with D unclear. CDR3 size: 13 residues. The V gene's germline CDR1 is WNHNN and CDR2 SYGVQD (reference sequence). Trimming cost V 4 bases and J 2 bases, with 5 bases left between them. CDR3 DNA: TGCGCCAGCAGTGGGCTAAACACCGGGGAGCTGTTTTTT. Translated, it gives CASSGLNTGELFF.

About this clone: At one end, the junction sequence differs from germline, possibly due to a read error. The rearrangement uses TRBV7-2 and TRBJ2-3, with D unresolved. The length of the CDR3 is 11 residues. The germline V gene encodes CDR1 SGHTA and CDR2 FQGNSA. The CDR3 loop reads CASSSFERWNF. The CDR3 DNA is TGTGCCAGCAGCTCGTTCGAGAGGTGGAATTTT.

About this clone itself: The CDR3 does not close with the conserved phenylalanine or tryptophan, likely indicating a read error. The limits of the CDR3 on the DNA are not certain, so only TCRdb's listed CDR3 is given. The V call is TRBV23-1, the J call TRBJ2-3; TRBD2 is taken as the D call from the table, unchecked against the DNA. TRBV23-1 qualifies as an ORF whose function is uncertain. The CDR3 has 10 residues if both end residues are counted. CDR3: CASRLTPLSI.

The chain carries TRBV18 and TRBJ2-1; 8 bases line up with TRBD2. The V segment lost 2 bases and the J segment 7 bases; nucleotides outside the gene matches: 7. This CDR3 spans 15 amino acids. The germline V gene encodes CDR1 KGHSH and CDR2 LQKENI. The CDR3 spells CASSPSGGVGNEQFF. CDR3 in DNA: TGTGCCAGCTCACCATCGGGGGGGGTCGGGAATGAGCAGTTCTTC.

The J gene is TRBJ2-1, the V gene TRBV5-4; 7 bases line up with TRBD2. Germline V CDR1 and CDR2: SGHNT, YYREEE (reference sequence). The V gene end was trimmed by 6 bases and the J gene end by 7 bases; junction bases not matched to a gene: 10. The CDR3 is 14 residues long. CDR3 protein: CASNPGGVSNEQFF. In nucleotides, the CDR3 is TGTGCCAGCAACCCGGGAGGTGTCTCGAATGAGCAGTTCTTC.

This clone showed up just once. CDR3 sequence reads: CASSLAGHYGYTF. CDR3 DNA sequence: TGTGCCAGCAGCTTGGCTGGGCACTATGGCTACACCTTC. This chain uses TRBV5-6 with TRBJ1-2, with unresolved D. V lost 0 bases, J lost 3 bases, and 6 bases lay in between. Germline V gives CDR1 SGHDT, CDR2 YYEEEE. The length of the CDR3 is 13 residues.

In DNA, the CDR3 is TGTGCCAGCAGCCGTCAGACCGGGGGCGATCAGCCCCAGCATTTT. Translating gives CASSRQTGGDQPQHF. The chain recombines TRBV7-9 with TRBJ1-5; D is perhaps TRBD1 (6 bases). The germline V gene has CDR1 SEHNR and CDR2 FQNEAQ (reference sequence). The ends were cut back, 5 bases at V and 5 bases at J, with 16 bases in the middle. The CDR3 has 15 amino acids.

This chain connects TRBV30 to TRBJ1-5; no clear D gene. The CDR3 contains 13 residues. Germline values: CDR1 GTSNPN, CDR2 SVGIG (reference sequence). V lost 1 base and J 9 bases, leaving 13 bases between the germline ends. In DNA, the CDR3 is TGTGCCTGGAGTGCCCGGGCTTCGAGGCCCCAGCATTTT. Translating gives CAWSARASRPQHF.

The count of this clone is one. The chain combines TRBV7-2 with TRBJ1-4; possibly TRBD1 for D (6 bases). With 5 bases removed from V and 5 bases from J, the gap between germline ends came to 15 bases. CDR3 size: 15 residues. Germline CDR1 and CDR2: SGHTA and FQGNSA. In nucleotides, the CDR3 is TGTGCCAGCAGCCCTCAGACAGGCTTAAATGAAAAACTGTTTTTT. Protein product: CASSPQTGLNEKLFF.

Points on this clone: A much larger clone differs from this one at a single base, so this may be a read error. The gene calls are TRBV27 and TRBJ2-1; 7 nucleotides align to TRBD1. CDR1 and CDR2 from the germline V gene are MNHEY and SMNVEV (reference sequence). J gave up 4 bases and V 5 bases, and 5 bases lay outside the gene matches. CDR3 size: 14 residues. The DNA of the CDR3 is TGTGCCAGCAGTCCCTGGGACAGTTACAATGAGCAGTTCTTC. This encodes CASSPWDSYNEQFF.

The chain links TRBV7-9 to TRBJ1-1; no clear D gene. This CDR3 has 15 residues. V gave up 5 bases and J gave up 1 base, with 14 bases separating them. Germline V gene lookup returns CDR1 SEHNR and CDR2 FQNEAQ (reference sequence). The CDR3 bases are TGTGCCAGCAGCCACCACCTTCGGGGGAACACTGAAGCTTTCTTT. Translation: CASSHHLRGNTEAFF.

With regard to this clone: Other DNA sequences in this specimen translate into the identical CDR3. DNA of the CDR3: TGTGCCAGCAGTTCCCTCTCCTCACCCAAGGGTCCTGAAGAGACCCAGTACTTC. It yields the protein CASSSLSSPKGPEETQYF. This rearrangement joins TRBV28 to TRBJ2-5, with D uncertain. This CDR3 spans 18 amino acids. Germline-derived CDR1 and CDR2 are MDHEN and SYDVKM. Between the trimmed V and J ends, which lost 4 bases and 3 bases, there was a span of 24 bases.

This clone was picked up one time. This chain uses TRBV5-6 with TRBJ2-5; D is unclear. Trimming cost V 1 base and J 8 bases, with 9 bases left between them. The CDR3 length is 12 residues. Germline V CDR1 and CDR2: SGHDT, YYEEEE. CDR3 DNA sequence: TGTGCCAGCAGCTTGCGACCAGAAACCCAGTACTTC. It is translated as CASSLRPETQYF.

The gene calls are TRBV19 and TRBJ1-4; maybe TRBD1 (5 bases). CDR3 size: 13 residues. V was cut by 3 bases and J by 7 bases, with 9 bases left in between. The germline V gene encodes CDR1 LNHDA and CDR2 SQIVND (reference sequence). CDR3 loop: CASSMGVFEKLFF. The CDR3 DNA sequence: TGTGCCAGTAGTATGGGGGTTTTTGAAAAACTGTTTTTT.

The rearrangement joins TRBV5-4 to TRBJ2-5; TRBD1 matches at 7 bases. V lost 3 bases and J lost 5; bases outside the gene matches: 7. The CDR3 consists of 14 residues. In germline, CDR1 is SGHNT, CDR2 YYREEE (reference sequence). The CDR3 protein is CASSSQQGWETQYF. CDR3 DNA: TGTGCCAGCAGCTCCCAACAGGGGTGGGAGACCCAGTACTTC.

A word on this clone: A far larger clone is one base from this, pointing to a likely read error. Given the absence of the conserved phenylalanine or tryptophan at the CDR3 end, a read error is likely. V is TRBV4-2 and J is TRBJ2-2; 8 bases line up with TRBD2. Germline V gene data show CDR1 as LGHNA and CDR2 as YNFKEQ. The CDR3 extends over 18 amino acids. V gave up 2 bases and J gave up 5 bases; unmatched junction bases: 13. The CDR3, as DNA: TGTGCCAGCAGCCAATTCCTCTCAGCGGGAGCCTCTACCGGGGAGCTGTTTTCT. Translation: CASSQFLSAGASTGELFS.

A few counts support this clone. V gene TRBV7-9 combines with J gene TRBJ2-3, with a tentative D call TRBD2 (6 bases). Trimming cost V 1 base and J 6 bases, with 14 bases left between them. Germline loops: CDR1 SEHNR, CDR2 FQNEAQ (reference sequence). The CDR3 contains 15 residues. CDR3 loop: CASSLGASARDTQYF. The CDR3 nucleotides are TGTGCCAGCAGCTTAGGCGCTAGCGCTCGGGATACGCAGTATTTT. Filled out from reference TRBV7-9 and TRBJ2-3, the complete variable domain reads DTGVSQNPRHKITKRGQNVTFRCDPISEHNRLYWYRQTLGQGPEFLTYFQNEAQLEKSRLLSDRFSAERPKGSFSTLEIQRTEQGDSAMYLCASSLGASARDTQYFGPGTRLTVL.

Turning to this clone: Mismatch with germline at one junction end may stem from a read error. The V and J genes are TRBV5-1 and TRBJ2-5; D not certain. The V gene's germline CDR1 is SGHRS and CDR2 YFSETQ. The CDR3 runs to 14 residues. CDR3 in DNA: TGTGCCAGCAGCTGGACGGGTCCCACAGAGACCCAGTACTTC. Encoded protein: CASSWTGPTETQYF.

Concerning this clone: This likely came from a read error, as a far larger clone is one base away. This likely comes from a read error, as the CDR3 has no conserved phenylalanine or tryptophan at its end. The chain links TRBV5-1 to TRBJ1-1, with D possibly being TRBD1 (6 bases). CDR1 is SGHRS, CDR2 YFSETQ, per germline. The CDR3 is 14 amino acids. The V end lost 4 bases, the J end lost 1 base, and 11 bases lay between the germline ends. The CDR3 loop is CASSRLTGNTEAFL. CDR3 in DNA: TGCGCCAGCAGCAGGCTGACAGGGAACACTGAAGCTTTCCTT.